The clone carrying this T cell receptor (beta chain) occurred a few times. As originally analysed: Cell counts per sample came from amplifying reference gene primers. Method: immunoSEQ multiplex PCR; TCRdb's copy keeps in-frame clones and lacks some. V and J calls and clone size are those listed in that table; D and trimming were worked out from the DNA. The sample carries over 400,000 clones, over 75% recorded once. This entry comes from a study of blood T cell repertoires in COVID-19. The overall study: Material from acute and convalescent COVID-19 was sourced from the United States, Italy and Spain. T cells, B-cell-depleted T cells, or PBMCs supplied cDNA or gDNA.

Germline V gene data show CDR1 as SGHDT and CDR2 as YYEEEE. The length of the CDR3 is 18 residues. V was pared by 4 bases and J by 1 base, with 21 bases between. The TCR originated in a human donor in a cohort sampled during active COVID-19. What was sequenced was peripheral blood. V gene TRBV5-6 combines with J gene TRBJ2-4, with D uncertain. CDR3 sequence reads: CASSPMRLSPRAKNIQYF. CDR3 sequence (DNA): TGTGCCAGCAGCCCGATGCGACTCTCTCCGAGGGCCAAAAACATTCAGTACTTC.